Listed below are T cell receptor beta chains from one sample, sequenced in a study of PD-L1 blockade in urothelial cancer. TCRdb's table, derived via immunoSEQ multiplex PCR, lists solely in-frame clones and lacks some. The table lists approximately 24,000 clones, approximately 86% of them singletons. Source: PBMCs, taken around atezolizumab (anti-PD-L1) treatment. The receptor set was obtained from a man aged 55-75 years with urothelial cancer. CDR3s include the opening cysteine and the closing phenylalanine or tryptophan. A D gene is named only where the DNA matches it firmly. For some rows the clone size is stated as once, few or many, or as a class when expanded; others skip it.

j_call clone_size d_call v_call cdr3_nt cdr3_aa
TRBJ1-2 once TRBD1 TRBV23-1 TGCGCCAGCAGTGACAGGGTTAACTATGGCTACACCTTC CASSDRVNYGYTF
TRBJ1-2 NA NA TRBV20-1 TGCAGTGCTAGAGGGGGGCTTGGCTACACCTTC CSARGGLGYTF
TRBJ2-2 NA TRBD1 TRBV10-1 TGCGCCCTACATACAGGGGGTAGCACCGGGGAGCTGTTTTTT CALHTGGSTGELFF
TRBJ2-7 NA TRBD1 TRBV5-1 TGCGCCAGCAGCTTGGTCCCGGGACAGGGATACGAGCAGTACTTC CASSLVPGQGYEQYF
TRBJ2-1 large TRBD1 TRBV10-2 TGCGCCAGCAGTGAGATCACAGGGGGCAATGAGCAGTTCTTC CASSEITGGNEQFF
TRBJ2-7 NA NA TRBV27 TGTGCCAGCAGTTCTAGGGTGGCGGGACCCTTCTCCTACGAGCAGTACTTC CASSSRVAGPFSYEQYF
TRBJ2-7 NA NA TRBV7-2 TGTGCCAGCAGCTTATTTGGTGTGGTCGGGACTGCTGCCTACGAGCAGTACTTC CASSLFGVVGTAAYEQYF
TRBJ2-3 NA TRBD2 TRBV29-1 TGCAGCGCGTTAGGAAGCGGGAGTTCAGATACGCAGTATTTT CSALGSGSSDTQYF
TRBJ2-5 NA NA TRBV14 TGTGCCAGCAGCCTATTCTCAGGGTGGGCGACCCAGTACTTC CASSLFSGWATQYF
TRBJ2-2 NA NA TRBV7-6 TGTGCCAGCAGCCGGCGAGGGAACACCGGGGAGCTGTTTTTT CASSRRGNTGELFF
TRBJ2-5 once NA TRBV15 TGTGCCACCAGCAGAGGACAGAGGGGGTTTGTGGAGACCCAGTACTTC CATSRGQRGFVETQYF
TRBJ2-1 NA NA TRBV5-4 TGTGCCAGCAGCTCCGGGAACTACAATGAGCAGTTCTTC CASSSGNYNEQFF
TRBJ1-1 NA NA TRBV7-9 TGTGCCAGCAGCTTAGGTAAAACAGGCAGGCACACTGAAGCTTTCTTT CASSLGKTGRHTEAFF
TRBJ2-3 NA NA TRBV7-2 TGTGCCAGCAGCTTAGCGGAGCAGGATACGCAGTATTTT CASSLAEQDTQYF
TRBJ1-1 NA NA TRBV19 TGTGCCAGTAGTATCAGACAGGTGCCCACTGAAGCTTTCTTT CASSIRQVPTEAFF
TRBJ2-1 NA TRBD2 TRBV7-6 TGTGCCAGCAGCCGGGGGGGAGCTAGCGGGGGGCAGAATGAGCAGTTCTTC CASSRGGASGGQNEQFF
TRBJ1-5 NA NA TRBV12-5 TGTGCTAGTGGCTCCGGACATAGCAATCAGCCCCAGCATTTT CASGSGHSNQPQHF
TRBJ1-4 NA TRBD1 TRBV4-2 TGTGCCAGCAGCCAACGACCGGGACAGGGGAAAGAAAAACTGTTTTTT CASSQRPGQGKEKLFF
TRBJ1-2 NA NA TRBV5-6 TGTGCCAGCAGCGTTCCGGGAGCTCCCCGCTACACCTTC CASSVPGAPRYTF
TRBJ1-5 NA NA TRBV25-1 TGTGCCAGCAGTGAAGGGGACATCTGGGGTCAGCCCCAGCATTTT CASSEGDIWGQPQHF
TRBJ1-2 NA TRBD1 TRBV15 TGTGCCACCAGCGGGACAGGGAACTATGGCTACACCTTC CATSGTGNYGYTF
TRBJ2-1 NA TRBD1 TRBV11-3 TGTGCCAGCAGCCCTAGGGGACAGGGTTATGAGCAGTTCTTC CASSPRGQGYEQFF
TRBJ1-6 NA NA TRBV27 TGTGCCAGCAGTCCCGGACAGTATAATTCACCCCTCCACTTT CASSPGQYNSPLHF
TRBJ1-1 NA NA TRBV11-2 TGTGCCAGCAGCTTTCGGGGGGGGGACACTGAAGCTTTCTTT CASSFRGGDTEAFF
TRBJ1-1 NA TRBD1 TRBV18 TGTGCCAGCTCACCCACTTCAACAGGGGGCGGTGAAGCTTTCTTT CASSPTSTGGGEAFF
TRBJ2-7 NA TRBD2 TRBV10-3 TGTGCCATCGGGGGGGGAAGTGGGGCCTACGAGCAGTACTTC CAIGGGSGAYEQYF
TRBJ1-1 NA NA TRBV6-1 TGTGCCAGCCATTTTCAAGCGGGGGGAACTGAAGCTTTCTTT CASHFQAGGTEAFF
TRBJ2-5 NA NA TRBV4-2 TGTGCCAGCAGCCAAGCGTCGGGGGAGACCCAGTACTTC CASSQASGETQYF
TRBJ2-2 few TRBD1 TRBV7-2 TGTGCCAGCAGCATTCTACCCGGGACAGCCGGGCAAGGGGAGCTGTTTTTT CASSILPGTAGQGELFF
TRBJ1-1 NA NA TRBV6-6 TGTGCCAGCAGTTTTCGGGGATTGAACACTGAAGCTTTCTTT CASSFRGLNTEAFF
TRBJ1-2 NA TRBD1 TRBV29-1 TGCAGCGTTGGGACAGGGGGTGACTATGGCTACACCTTC CSVGTGGDYGYTF
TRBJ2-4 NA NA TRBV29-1 TGCAGCGTCCAGGAAAACATTCAGTACTTC CSVQENIQYF
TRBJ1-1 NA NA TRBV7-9 TGTGCCAGCAGCTCCTCGGACAGGAACACTGAAGCTTTCTTT CASSSSDRNTEAFF
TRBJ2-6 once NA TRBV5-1 TGCGCCAGCAGCCCTTTAGTCTTCTCTGGGGCCAACGTCCTGACTTTC CASSPLVFSGANVLTF
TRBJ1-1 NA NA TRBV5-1 TGCGCCAGCAGTTTAGGACAGGAAGCTTTCTTT CASSLGQEAFF
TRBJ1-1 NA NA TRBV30 TGTGCCTGGAGAACTGGGGGGTTGAACACTGAAGCTTTCTTT CAWRTGGLNTEAFF
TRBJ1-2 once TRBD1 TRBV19 TGTGCCAGTATTTTGACAGGGCGAAACTATGGCTACACCTTC CASILTGRNYGYTF
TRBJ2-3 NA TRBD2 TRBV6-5 TGTGCCAGCGCCACTGGACTAGCCACAGATACGCAGTATTTT CASATGLATDTQYF
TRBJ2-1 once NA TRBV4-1 TGCGCCAGCAGCCAAGAACGGGCCACATTAGGGGGTACGAACAATGAGCAGTTCTTC CASSQERATLGGTNNEQFF
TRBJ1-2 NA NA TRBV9 TGTGCCAGCAGCTCCCCGGGAGCCAGCTATGGCTACACCTTC CASSSPGASYGYTF
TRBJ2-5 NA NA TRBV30 TGTGCCTGCCGGGACTTGCAAGAGACCCAGTACTTC CACRDLQETQYF
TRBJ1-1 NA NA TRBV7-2 TGTGCCAGCAGCTTCGCCGGGTCCCCTGAAGCTTTCTTT CASSFAGSPEAFF